This T cell receptor (beta chain) was identified in a study of blood T cells in healthy people across ages. This clonotype was found a few times. The antigen remains undetermined. This CDR3 spans 15 amino acids. The J segment lost 2 bases and the V segment lost 5 bases, leaving 6 bases of the junction unmatched. The germline gives CDR1 SGHTA, CDR2 FQGNSA. The use of a sample-barcoded 5' primer and a J-beta primer mix characterized a second PCR of roughly 6 to 11 cycles. Every cDNA was tagged by a template-switch adaptor with 12 random nucleotides. TCRdb ran MiXCR on the 5' RACE reads and lists one entry per CDR3 protein. Of fewer than 2,000,000 distinct CDR3 sequences in the sample, approximately 40% are singletons; the top ten hold more than 20%. General study results and limits: Versus aged donors, long-lived donors had higher diversity and more naive CD4+ cells.

Each of the donors had around 9 milliliters of peripheral blood drawn into EDTA-treated Vacutainer tubes. The extraction recovered at least 6 micrograms of total RNA per sample. The genes are TRBV7-2 and TRBJ2-7; 10 nucleotides align to TRBD1. What was sequenced was blood. This clonotype was obtained from a human donor in good health. DNA for the CDR3: TGTGCCAGCAGCCGTACGGGACAGGGGACCTACGAGCAGTACTTC. It translates to CASSRTGQGTYEQYF.